A selection of T cell receptor beta chains follows, all from one sample in a study of OX40 agonist ivuxolimab in advanced cancers. Assay used: immunoSEQ multiplex PCR; TCRdb lists only in-frame clones, some missing. The sample shows some 59,000 clones, 70% to 85% of them seen only once. The sequenced sample was CD4+ or CD8+ T cells sorted from blood, obtained in a trial of the OX40 agonist ivuxolimab. The receptor source for this set is an adult with an advanced solid tumor such as melanoma, head and neck, liver or kidney cancer. Each CDR3 is given with its conserved first and last residue. A D gene is named only where the DNA matches it firmly. A clone size is listed for some rows: how often the clone was seen (once, few, many), or a class if it is expanded.

v_call,clone_size,j_call,d_call,cdr3_length,cdr3_aa,cdr3_nt
TRBV7-3,-,TRBJ2-2,-,14,CASSLSTITGELFF,TGTGCCAGCAGCTTGTCGACGATCACCGGGGAGCTGTTTTTT
TRBV6-1,-,TRBJ2-7,TRBD2,14,CASSELAGAYEQYF,TGTGCCAGCAGTGAACTAGCGGGCGCGTACGAGCAGTACTTC
TRBV7-3,once,TRBJ2-2,TRBD1,15,CASSAGTANTGELFF,TGTGCCAGCAGCGCCGGGACAGCTAACACCGGGGAGCTGTTTTTT
TRBV2,-,TRBJ2-1,TRBD2,13,CARGGLKDNEQFF,TGTGCCCGCGGGGGGCTCAAGGACAATGAGCAGTTCTTC
TRBV6-1,-,TRBJ1-5,-,14,CASSEVGASQPQHF,TGTGCCAGCAGTGAAGTAGGGGCTAGTCAGCCCCAGCATTTT
TRBV6-4,-,TRBJ1-1,TRBD1,13,CASRGQMNTEAFF,TGTGCCAGCAGGGGACAGATGAACACTGAAGCTTTCTTT
TRBV2,-,TRBJ1-5,-,14,CASSGTARNQPQHF,TGTGCCAGCAGTGGGACTGCTCGTAATCAGCCCCAGCATTTT
TRBV6-6,-,TRBJ2-7,TRBD1,14,CASSYSPGQGKQYF,TGTGCCAGCAGTTACTCCCCGGGACAGGGAAAGCAGTACTTC
TRBV2,-,TRBJ1-5,-,14,CASRRLGKDQPQHF,TGTGCCAGCCGCCGTCTTGGGAAAGACCAGCCCCAGCATTTT
TRBV6-5,-,TRBJ2-5,-,14,CASSYSAGPETQYF,TGTGCCAGCAGTTACTCCGCCGGGCCAGAGACCCAGTACTTC
TRBV7-2,-,TRBJ2-7,TRBD1,13,CASSSDRGYEQYF,TGTGCCAGCAGCTCGGACAGGGGTTACGAGCAGTACTTC
TRBV29-1,once,TRBJ2-7,-,13,CSVEVHPAYEQYF,TGCAGCGTTGAAGTCCACCCGGCCTACGAGCAGTACTTC
TRBV7-2,-,TRBJ2-3,-,14,CASSPLASTDTQYF,TGTGCCAGCAGCCCACTTGCTAGCACAGATACGCAGTATTTT
TRBV6-4,-,TRBJ1-1,-,13,CASAPGENTEAFF,TGTGCCAGCGCCCCAGGGGAGAACACTGAAGCTTTCTTT
TRBV7-7,-,TRBJ2-2,TRBD1,13,CASSPQGSGELFF,TGTGCTAGCAGCCCACAGGGGAGCGGGGAGCTGTTTTTT
TRBV4-1,once,TRBJ1-2,TRBD1,16,CASSPEGAEKSYGYTF,TGCGCCAGCAGCCCAGAGGGGGCCGAGAAAAGCTATGGCTACACCTTC
TRBV6-5,-,TRBJ2-5,-,13,CATRRGPQETQYF,TGTGCCACCCGCCGAGGTCCCCAAGAGACCCAGTACTTC
TRBV11-3,-,TRBJ2-1,TRBD2,15,CASSTSGGVYNEQFF,TGTGCCAGCAGCACCAGCGGGGGGGTCTACAATGAGCAGTTCTTC
TRBV9,-,TRBJ1-1,-,15,CASSVGYQGRGEAFF,TGTGCCAGCAGCGTAGGTTACCAGGGGCGGGGTGAAGCTTTCTTT
TRBV2,few,TRBJ1-5,TRBD1,16,CASSGDRGGGNQPQHF,TGTGCCAGCAGCGGAGACAGGGGAGGGGGCAATCAGCCCCAGCATTTT